This T cell receptor beta chain was documented in a study of PD-1 blockade in classical Hodgkin lymphoma. At the level of the study: Once every 2 weeks, patients received intravenous nivolumab at 3 mg/kg. Study-level results: Individuals initiating nivolumab under 1 year after ASCT were excluded. Significantly greater TCR diversity emerged by C4D1 in CD4+ cells but not CD8+ cells.

Libraries were prepared by immunoSEQ multiplex PCR; TCRdb keeps only in-frame clonotypes and omits some of them. In the table there are 12,000 to 15,000 clones, about 82% of which are singletons. Note on this clone: Its antigen is unknown.

Each and every patient relapsed after autologous stem cell transplantation, and patients got differing brentuximab vedotin exposure. The V gene's germline CDR1 is KGHSH and CDR2 LQKENI. V was pared by 5 bases and J by 7 bases, with 13 bases of the junction left unmatched. The CDR3 has 16 residues. This TCR was recovered from a human donor with classical Hodgkin lymphoma. J is TRBJ2-3 and V is TRBV18, with 9 bases identical to TRBD2. This sample comprised peripheral blood mononuclear cells (PBMCs), obtained at baseline. DNA of the CDR3: TGTGCCAGCTCAAAGGTAGCGGGGGACGCGGGGTATACGCAGTATTTT. It codes for CASSKVAGDAGYTQYF.